Below, one T cell receptor (beta chain) is given with its context. The antigen is unknown. This specimen belongs to a study of T cells in Graves' hyperthyroidism and ophthalmopathy. Findings of the study overall: The model anticipated ophthalmopathy a median approximately six months pre-onset. Separation of ophthalmopathy from stable hyperthyroidism was achieved by a 13 V-J model.

The V gene's germline CDR1 is MDHEN and CDR2 SYDVKM. Trimming stripped 4 bases from V and 3 bases from J, with 7 bases between. The CDR3 length is 13 residues. Exclusion of patients followed from uncontrolled infection, other autoimmune disease, pregnancy or lactation. Based on clinical symptoms, serum thyroxine and TRAb, thyroid ultrasound and orbital computed tomography, diagnoses were reached. RNA transcripts provided the source from which TCR beta CDR3 regions were amplified. The HTBI primer set served for first-round RT-PCR of the TCR CDR3. One entry per CDR3 protein results from TCRdb running MiXCR on the multiplex PCR reads. The table records 200,000 to 250,000 distinct CDR3 sequences, less than 20% of them present only once.

This chain links TRBV28 with TRBJ1-5; D not resolved. This clonotype was obtained from a woman aged 50 to 65 with Graves' hyperthyroidism. Sequenced input: blood. Here the CDR3 reads CASSYKFNQPQHF. Written as DNA, the CDR3 is TGTGCCAGCAGTTACAAGTTCAATCAGCCCCAGCATTTT.